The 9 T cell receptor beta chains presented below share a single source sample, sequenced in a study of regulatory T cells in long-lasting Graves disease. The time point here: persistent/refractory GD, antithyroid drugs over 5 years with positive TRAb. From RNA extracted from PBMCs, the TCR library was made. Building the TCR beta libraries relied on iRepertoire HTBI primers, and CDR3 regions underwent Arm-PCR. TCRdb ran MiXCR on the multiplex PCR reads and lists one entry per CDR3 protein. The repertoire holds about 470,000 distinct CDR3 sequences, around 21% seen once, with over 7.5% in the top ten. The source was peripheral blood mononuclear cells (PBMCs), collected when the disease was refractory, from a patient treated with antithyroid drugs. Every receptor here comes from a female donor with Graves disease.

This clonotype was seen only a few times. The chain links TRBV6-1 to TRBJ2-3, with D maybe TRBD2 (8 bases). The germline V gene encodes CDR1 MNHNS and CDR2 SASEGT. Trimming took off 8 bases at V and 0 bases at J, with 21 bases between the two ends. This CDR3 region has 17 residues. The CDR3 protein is CASGREGQSLSTDTQYF. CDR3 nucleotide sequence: TGTGCCAGCGGCCGGGAGGGACAGAGTCTCAGCACAGATACGCAGTATTTT.

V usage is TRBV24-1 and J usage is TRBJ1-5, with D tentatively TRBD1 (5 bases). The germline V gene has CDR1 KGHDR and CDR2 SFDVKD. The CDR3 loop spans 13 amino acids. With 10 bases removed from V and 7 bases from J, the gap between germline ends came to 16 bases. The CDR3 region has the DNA TGTGCCACGACCGGAGGGACGGGGCAGCCCCAGCATTTT. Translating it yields CATTGGTGQPQHF.

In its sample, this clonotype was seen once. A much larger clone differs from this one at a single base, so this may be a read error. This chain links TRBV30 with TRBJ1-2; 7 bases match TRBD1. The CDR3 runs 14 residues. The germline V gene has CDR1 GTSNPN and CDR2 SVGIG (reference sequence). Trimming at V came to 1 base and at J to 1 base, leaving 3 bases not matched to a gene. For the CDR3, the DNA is TGTGCCTGGAGTGCGGACAGGTTTAACTATGGCTACACCTTC. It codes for CAWSADRFNYGYTF.

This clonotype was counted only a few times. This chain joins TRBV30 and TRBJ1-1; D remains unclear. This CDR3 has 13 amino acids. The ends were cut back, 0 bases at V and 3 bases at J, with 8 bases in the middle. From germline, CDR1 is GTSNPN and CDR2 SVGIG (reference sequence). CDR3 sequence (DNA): TGTGCCTGGAGTGTACAAGGATACACTGAAGCTTTCTTT. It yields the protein CAWSVQGYTEAFF. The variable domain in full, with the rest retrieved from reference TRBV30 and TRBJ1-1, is SQTIHQWPATLVQPVGSPLSLECTVEGTSNPNLYWYRQAAGRGLQLLFYSVGIGQISSEVPQNLSASRPQDRQFILSSKKLLLSDSGFYLCAWSVQGYTEAFFGQGTRLTVV.

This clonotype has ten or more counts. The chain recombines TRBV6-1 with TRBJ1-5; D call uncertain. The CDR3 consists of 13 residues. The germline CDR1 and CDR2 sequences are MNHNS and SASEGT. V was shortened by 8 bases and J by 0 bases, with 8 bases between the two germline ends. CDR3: CASVEDSNQPQHF. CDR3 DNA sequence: TGTGCCAGCGTCGAGGATAGCAATCAGCCCCAGCATTTT.

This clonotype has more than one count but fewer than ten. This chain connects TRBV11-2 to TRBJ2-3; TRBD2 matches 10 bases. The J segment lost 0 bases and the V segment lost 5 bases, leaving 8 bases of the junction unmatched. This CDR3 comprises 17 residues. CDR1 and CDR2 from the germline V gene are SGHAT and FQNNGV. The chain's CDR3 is CASSEGRTSGSTDTQYF. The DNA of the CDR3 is TGTGCCAGCAGCGAGGGGAGGACTAGCGGTAGCACAGATACGCAGTATTTT.

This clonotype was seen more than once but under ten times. In DNA form, the CDR3 reads TGTGCCAGCAGTGAAAGAGGTAGCGGGAGAACCTACGAGCAGTACTTC. Protein sequence: CASSERGSGRTYEQYF. This chain links TRBV6-2 or TRBV6-3 with TRBJ2-7; 9 bases align to TRBD2. This CDR3 has 16 amino acids. Trimming cost V 5 bases and J 2 bases; bases outside gene matches: 10. Germline lookup yields CDR1 MNHEY and CDR2 SVGEGT.

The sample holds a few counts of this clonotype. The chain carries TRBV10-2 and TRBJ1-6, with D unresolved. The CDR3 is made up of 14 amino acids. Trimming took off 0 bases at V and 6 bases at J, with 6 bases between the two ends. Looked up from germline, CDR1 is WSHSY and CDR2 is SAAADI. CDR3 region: CASSESGSNSPLHF. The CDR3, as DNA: TGCGCCAGCAGTGAGTCGGGGTCTAATTCACCCCTCCACTTT.

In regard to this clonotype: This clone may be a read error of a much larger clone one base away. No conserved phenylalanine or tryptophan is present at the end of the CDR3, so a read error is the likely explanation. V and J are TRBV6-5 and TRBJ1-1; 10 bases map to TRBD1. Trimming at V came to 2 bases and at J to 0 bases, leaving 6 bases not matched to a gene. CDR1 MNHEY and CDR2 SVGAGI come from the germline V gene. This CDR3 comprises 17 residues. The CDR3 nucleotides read TGTGCCAGCAGTTACGTCCCGGGACAGGGGATGAACACTGAAGCTTTCCTT. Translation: CASSYVPGQGMNTEAFL.